This T cell receptor (beta chain) is from a study of blood T cell repertoires in COVID-19. Overall study context: Acute and convalescent COVID-19 samples came from the United States, Italy and Spain. PBMCs, B-cell-depleted T cells, or T cells provided the cDNA or gDNA that made up the material.

Under the authors' procedure: Reference gene primer amplification gave estimated nucleated cell counts. The protocol was immunoSEQ multiplex PCR, while the TCRdb copy is restricted to in-frame clones and leaves out a portion. V and J calls and clone size are copied from that table; D and trimming were computed from the DNA. The data contain about 68,000 clones, around 90% of them singletons. Comments on this clone: Other DNA sequences in this specimen translate into the identical CDR3.

One Seattle source followed patients from active infection through their disease course. CDR1 SEHNR and CDR2 FQNEAQ come from the germline V gene (reference sequence). This CDR3 has 15 residues. V lost 5 bases and J lost 1, with 11 bases in between. This receptor was obtained from a man aged 35-49 years with COVID-19, enrolled during active disease. The chain recombines TRBV7-9 with TRBJ2-2; maybe TRBD1 (5 bases). Sample: peripheral blood. Here the CDR3 reads CASSPGQGNTGELFF. The CDR3 DNA sequence: TGTGCCAGCAGCCCTGGCCAGGGGAACACCGGGGAGCTGTTTTTT.